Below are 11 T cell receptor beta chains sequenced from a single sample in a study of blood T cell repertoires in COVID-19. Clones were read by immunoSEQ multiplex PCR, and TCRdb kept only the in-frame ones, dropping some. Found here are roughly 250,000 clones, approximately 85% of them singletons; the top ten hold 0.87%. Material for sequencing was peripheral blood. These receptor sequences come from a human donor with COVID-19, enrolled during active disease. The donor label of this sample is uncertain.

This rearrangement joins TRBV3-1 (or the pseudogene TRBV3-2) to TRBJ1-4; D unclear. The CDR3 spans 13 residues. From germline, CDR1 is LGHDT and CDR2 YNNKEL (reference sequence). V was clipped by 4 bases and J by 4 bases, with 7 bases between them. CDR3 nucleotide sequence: TGTGCCAGCAGCCGCGGGTTTAATGAAAAACTGTTTTTT. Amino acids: CASSRGFNEKLFF.

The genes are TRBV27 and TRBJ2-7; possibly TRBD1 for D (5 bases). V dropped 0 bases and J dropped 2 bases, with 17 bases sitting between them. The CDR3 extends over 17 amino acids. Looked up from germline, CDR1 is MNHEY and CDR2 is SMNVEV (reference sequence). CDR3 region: CASSLSGHYRATYEQYF. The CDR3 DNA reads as TGTGCCAGCAGTTTATCGGGGCATTACAGAGCCACCTACGAGCAGTACTTC.

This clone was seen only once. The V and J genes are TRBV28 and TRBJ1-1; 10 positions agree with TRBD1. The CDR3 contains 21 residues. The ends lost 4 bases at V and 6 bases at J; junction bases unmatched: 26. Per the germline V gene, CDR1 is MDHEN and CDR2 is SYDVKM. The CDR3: CASSWGDGVSRDRGLEPEAFF. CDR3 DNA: TGTGCCAGCAGTTGGGGCGATGGGGTGTCCCGGGACAGGGGACTGGAGCCTGAAGCTTTCTTT.

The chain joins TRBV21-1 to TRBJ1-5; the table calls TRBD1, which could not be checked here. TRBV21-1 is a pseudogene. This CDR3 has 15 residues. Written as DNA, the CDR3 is TGTGCCAGCAGCAAAGCGCCTCAGGGGGGACAGCCCCAGCATTTT. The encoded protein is CASSKAPQGGQPQHF.

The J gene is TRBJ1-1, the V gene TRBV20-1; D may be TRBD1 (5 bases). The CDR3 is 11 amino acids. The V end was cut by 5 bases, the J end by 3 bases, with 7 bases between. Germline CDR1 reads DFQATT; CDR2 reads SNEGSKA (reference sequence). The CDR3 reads CSAWGDTEAFF. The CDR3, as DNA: TGCAGTGCTTGGGGGGACACTGAAGCTTTCTTT.

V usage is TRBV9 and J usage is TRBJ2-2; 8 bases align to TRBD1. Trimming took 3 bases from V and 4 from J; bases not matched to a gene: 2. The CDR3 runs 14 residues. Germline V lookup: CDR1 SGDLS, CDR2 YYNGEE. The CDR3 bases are TGTGCCAGCAGCGGACAGGGGCTCACCGGGGAGCTGTTTTTT. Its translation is CASSGQGLTGELFF.

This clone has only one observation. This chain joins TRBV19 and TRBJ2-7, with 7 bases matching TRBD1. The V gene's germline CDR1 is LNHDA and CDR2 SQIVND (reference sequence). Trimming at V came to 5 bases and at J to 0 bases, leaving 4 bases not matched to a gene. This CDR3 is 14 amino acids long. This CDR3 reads CASSSTGNSYEQYF. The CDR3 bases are TGTGCCAGTAGTTCGACAGGGAACTCCTACGAGCAGTACTTC.

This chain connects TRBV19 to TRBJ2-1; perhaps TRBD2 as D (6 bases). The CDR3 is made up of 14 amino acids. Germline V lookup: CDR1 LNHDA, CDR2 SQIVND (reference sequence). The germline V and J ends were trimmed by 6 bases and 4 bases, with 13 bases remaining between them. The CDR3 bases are TGTGCCAGTAGGACAGCCGGGGGTTACAATGAGCAGTTCTTC. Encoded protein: CASRTAGGYNEQFF.

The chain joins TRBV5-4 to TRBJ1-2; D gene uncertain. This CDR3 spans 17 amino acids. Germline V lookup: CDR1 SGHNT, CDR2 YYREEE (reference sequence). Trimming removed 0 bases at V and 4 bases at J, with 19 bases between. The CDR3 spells CASSLAGLEGQTYGYTF. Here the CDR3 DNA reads TGTGCCAGCAGCTTGGCCGGGCTTGAGGGTCAGACCTATGGCTACACCTTC.

The CDR3 DNA reads as TGTGCCATCACGATTGGGGCGGGACAGACCTACAATGAGCAGTTCTTC. Its translation is CAITIGAGQTYNEQFF. The chain employs TRBV10-3 and TRBJ2-1, with D possibly being TRBD1 (7 bases). The CDR3 consists of 16 residues. CDR1 and CDR2 (germline): ENHRY, SYGVKD. V was cut by 7 bases and J by 2 bases, with 18 bases left in between.

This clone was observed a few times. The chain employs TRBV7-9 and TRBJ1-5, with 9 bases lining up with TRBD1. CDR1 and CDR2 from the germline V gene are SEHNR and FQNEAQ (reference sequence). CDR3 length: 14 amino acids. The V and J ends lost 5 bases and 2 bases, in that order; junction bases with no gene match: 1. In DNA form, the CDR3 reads TGTGCCAGCAGCCGGGACAGGGGCAATCAGCCCCAGCATTTT. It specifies CASSRDRGNQPQHF.